This T cell receptor (beta chain) comes out of a study of lymphopenia after photon versus proton radiotherapy. TCRdb's copy holds only in-frame clones and misses some; the assay was immunoSEQ multiplex PCR. Of 39,000 or so clones listed, roughly nine tenths were seen once; the top ten hold roughly 15%. There are 14 residues in the CDR3. Germline assignment: CDR1 MDHEN and CDR2 SYDVKM. Trimming left V 3 bases short and J 6 bases short, with 13 bases between. The genes are TRBV28 and TRBJ2-3; D gene unclear. The sequence was collected from a man aged 55 to 70 with cholangiocarcinoma. The sequences come from peripheral blood, collected from a patient treated with photon-based radiotherapy. The CDR3 region is CASSFVVLPDTQYF. The DNA for the CDR3 is TGTGCCAGCAGTTTTGTAGTTTTACCCGATACGCAGTATTTT.